The T cell receptor beta chain under discussion was sequenced for a study of T cells after yellow fever vaccination. Across the whole study: Where fractions had low cell numbers, libraries were prepared from them with the SMART-Seq v4 Ultra Low Input RNA kit.

Study-wide findings and caveats: Reappearance after the booster was seen for most primary-vaccination clones, at 95% to 96% CD4 and around 88% CD8.

Conversion of TCR transcripts into cDNA relied on 5'RACE template switching, which added a universal primer site and UMIs. TCRdb itself ran the 5' RACE reads through MiXCR, one entry per CDR3 protein. The sample lists 500,000 to 650,000 distinct CDR3 sequences; roughly 13% were seen once. Turning to this clonotype: Its antigen is not identified.

The germline V gene has CDR1 SGHVS and CDR2 FQNEAQ. The CDR3 contains 18 residues. V shed 5 bases and J shed 7 bases, with 24 bases lying between them. The receptor was derived from a man aged 25-45 years who received the YFV17D yellow fever vaccine. The source material was PBMCs, sampled on the day of the yellow fever booster vaccination. The chain is built from TRBV7-8 and TRBJ1-6; a weak D match, TRBD1 (5 bases). The CDR3, as DNA: TGTGCCAGCAGCGACCCTCCTCCCGCGACCGAGGGGAATTCACCCCTCCACTTT. It specifies CASSDPPPATEGNSPLHF. Full variable domain (rest looked up from reference TRBV7-8 and TRBJ1-6): GAGVSQSPRYKVAKRGQDVALRCDPISGHVSLFWYQQALGQGPEFLTYFQNEAQLDKSGLPSDRFFAERPEGSVSTLKIQRTQQEDSAVYLCASSDPPPATEGNSPLHFGNGTRLTVT.